The subject of this entry is one T cell receptor (beta chain). Which antigen it targets is not known. No clone much larger than this one lies a single base away; base qualities are absent. These data belong to a study of OX40 agonist ivuxolimab in advanced cancers. With respect to the entire study: Ivuxolimab, which targeted the costimulatory receptor OX40 (CD134), was an agonistic, fully human IgG2 monoclonal antibody. Intravenous ivuxolimab was administered to patients every 2 weeks at six dose levels: 0.01, 0.1, 0.3, 1.5, 3 and 10 mg/kg. Of the roughly 52 dose-escalation patients, hepatocellular carcinoma was present in around 20, melanoma in roughly 15, renal cell carcinoma in 9 and head and neck cancer in 9. A male proportion of under 85% and a mean age of 60 years, ranging from 23 to 79, were recorded for the dose-escalation cohort. Prior anti-PD-1, anti-PD-L1 or anti-CTLA-4 therapy was permitted, and checkpoint inhibitors had been received by roughly two fifths of dose-escalation patients. Partial responses were achieved by three dose-escalation patients, of whom one had hepatocellular carcinoma and two had cutaneous melanoma. The point of sequencing TCRbeta in the periphery was to test whether ivuxolimab changed TCR sequence diversity and drove clonal T-cell expansion. The paper reports the monotherapy dose-escalation portion (N of about 50 patients) of the phase I ivuxolimab trial.

General findings and caveats noted by the study authors: Low levels of normalized T-cell clonal expansion were also seen in some patients who did not respond. Antigen specificity was not determined for the clonally expanded peripheral T cells. After ivuxolimab, expanded clones were on average more numerous among CD8+ T cells than among CD4+ T cells. At doses from 0.1 to 3.0 mg/kg, clonal expansion was seen in both CD4+ and CD8+ blood T cells between baseline and week 6. Partial responders in the 0.1-3.0 mg/kg groups had among the lowest normalized peripheral clonal expansion, especially among CD8+ T cells.

The trial excluded patients who had a history of autoimmune disease or who were on systemic immunosuppression. Peripheral blood for TCR sequencing was drawn from every dose cohort at baseline, at cycle 4 day 1 and at cycle 7 day 1. Samples came from an open-label, multicenter, first-in-human phase I dose-escalation trial of ivuxolimab. Adults with locally advanced or metastatic melanoma, renal cell carcinoma, hepatocellular carcinoma or head and neck squamous cell carcinoma were enrolled in the trial. Before TCR sequencing, CD4+ and CD8+ T cells were separately sorted from peripheral blood. For sequencing of the TCRbeta CDR3 region, genomic DNA was extracted from the sorted cells. The immunoSEQ Assay was used for sequencing of TCRbeta CDR3 regions. TCRdb's version of the immuneACCESS table is confined to in-frame rearrangements and falls short of the full clone set. An unresolved V gene accounts for under half of the shortfall where checked; the remainder is of unknown origin. This sample lists just over 50,000 clones; almost 90% were detected once. The top ten constitute about 3.7% of the sample.

The receptor was derived from an adult with an advanced solid tumor such as melanoma, head and neck, liver or kidney cancer. The sample was CD4+ or CD8+ T cells sorted from blood, taken in a trial of the OX40 agonist ivuxolimab.

The nucleotide sequence is TGTGCCAGCAGTAACCGGGACAGATATCAGCCCCAGCATTTT. It is translated as CASSNRDRYQPQHF. The chain is assembled from TRBV6-5 and TRBJ1-5, with 7 central nucleotides matching TRBD1. The CDR3 covers 14 residues, taking in both the cysteine and the phenylalanine. The read is trimmed to its CDR3 DNA, 42 bases read in frame from base 1. V trim: 5 bases; J trim: 5 bases; unmatched bases: 6. The germline V gene specifies MNHEY as CDR1 and SVGAGI as CDR2.